A selection of T cell receptor beta chains follows, all from one sample in a study of OX40 agonist ivuxolimab in advanced cancers. TCRdb's copy holds only in-frame clones and misses some; the assay was immunoSEQ multiplex PCR. The sample includes about 54,000 clones, approximately 85% of them seen just once. Sample: CD4+ or CD8+ T cells sorted from blood, taken in a trial of the OX40 agonist ivuxolimab. These receptors all come from an adult with an advanced solid tumor such as melanoma, head and neck, liver or kidney cancer. The CDR3 runs from the conserved cysteine through the conserved F or W. A D gene is named only where the DNA matches it firmly. Clone sizes are given selectively: once, few, many, or a class where the clone is expanded.

V: TRBV18; J: TRBJ1-2; D: NA; size: NA; CDR3: CASSPQQTDYGYTF; DNA: TGTGCCAGCTCACCCCAACAGACGGACTATGGCTACACCTTC
V: TRBV6-5; J: TRBJ2-7; D: NA; size: NA; CDR3: CATSLGAFGSYEQYF; DNA: TGTGCCACCTCCCTCGGAGCGTTCGGGTCCTACGAGCAGTACTTC
V: TRBV2; J: TRBJ1-4; D: NA; size: NA; CDR3: CASSEALPGGNEKLFF; DNA: TGTGCCAGCAGTGAAGCGCTTCCGGGGGGAAATGAAAAACTGTTTTTT
V: TRBV5-1; J: TRBJ1-2; D: NA; size: NA; CDR3: CASSDGSGYGYTF; DNA: TGCGCCAGCAGCGACGGCTCGGGCTATGGCTACACCTTC
V: TRBV29-1; J: TRBJ1-1; D: NA; size: NA; CDR3: CSGGAEAFF; DNA: TGCAGCGGGGGGGCTGAAGCTTTCTTT
V: TRBV19; J: TRBJ1-4; D: TRBD1; size: medium-sized; CDR3: CASNQHRGMNNEKLFF; DNA: TGTGCCAGTAACCAGCACAGGGGGATGAATAATGAAAAACTGTTTTTT
V: TRBV7-9; J: TRBJ2-3; D: NA; size: NA; CDR3: CASSLMGTDTQYF; DNA: TGTGCCAGCAGCTTGATGGGCACAGATACGCAGTATTTT
V: TRBV5-4; J: TRBJ2-1; D: TRBD2; size: NA; CDR3: CASKLGTSGPPYNEQFF; DNA: TGTGCCAGCAAACTAGGGACTAGCGGCCCTCCCTACAATGAGCAGTTCTTC
V: TRBV19; J: TRBJ2-3; D: TRBD1; size: NA; CDR3: CASSAGTGTGDTQYF; DNA: TGTGCCAGTAGTGCCGGGACAGGGACGGGAGATACGCAGTATTTT
V: TRBV7-8; J: TRBJ1-6; D: NA; size: NA; CDR3: CASSLRTISALPSSYNSPLHF; DNA: TGTGCCAGCAGCCTCCGAACCATATCGGCCCTGCCGAGCTCCTATAATTCACCCCTCCACTTT